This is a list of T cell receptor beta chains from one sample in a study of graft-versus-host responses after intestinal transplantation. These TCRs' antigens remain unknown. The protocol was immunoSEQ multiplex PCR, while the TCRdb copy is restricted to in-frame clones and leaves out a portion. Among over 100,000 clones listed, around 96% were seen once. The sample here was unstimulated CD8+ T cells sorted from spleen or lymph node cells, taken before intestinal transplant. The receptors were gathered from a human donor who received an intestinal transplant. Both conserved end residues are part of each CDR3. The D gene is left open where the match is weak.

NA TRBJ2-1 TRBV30 CAWSLLDSNNEQFF
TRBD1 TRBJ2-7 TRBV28 CASSPRRDRITYEQYF
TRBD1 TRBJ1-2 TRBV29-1 CSVRTGESYGYTF
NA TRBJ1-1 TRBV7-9 CASSSPGPFPHPFF
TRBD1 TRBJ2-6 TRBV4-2 CASSQDPTGVISGANVLTF
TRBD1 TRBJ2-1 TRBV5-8 CASAADRSYNEQFF
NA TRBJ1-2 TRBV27 CASRGGGYGYTF
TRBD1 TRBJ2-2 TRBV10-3 CAISESGDRGRGGELFF
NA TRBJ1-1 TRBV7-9 CASSLAPTEAFF
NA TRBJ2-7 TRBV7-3 CASSSGDASYEQYF
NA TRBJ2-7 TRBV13 CASSLGAGSSYEQYF
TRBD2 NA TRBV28 CAGLREQYF
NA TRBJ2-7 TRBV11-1 CASSYQGQSSYEQYF
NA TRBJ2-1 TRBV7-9 CASSFPIDEQFF
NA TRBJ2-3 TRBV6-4 CASSEDPQGTDTQYF
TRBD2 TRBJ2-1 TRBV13 CASRRRLAWYNEQFF
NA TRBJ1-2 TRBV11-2 CASRAQGDGYTF
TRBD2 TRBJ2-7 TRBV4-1 CASSQDPAGAYEQYF
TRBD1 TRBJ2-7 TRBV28 CASSPTGQGSYEQYF
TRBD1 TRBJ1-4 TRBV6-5 CASRDRDRANEKLFF
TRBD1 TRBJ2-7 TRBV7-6 CASSLGTGILYEQYF
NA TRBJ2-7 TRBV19 CASSITGTRDEQYF
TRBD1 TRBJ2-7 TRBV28 CASSLCFVTLRDRDLYEQYF
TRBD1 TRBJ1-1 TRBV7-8 CASSPGQGESTEAFF
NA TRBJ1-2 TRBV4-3 CASSQVGGSYGYTF
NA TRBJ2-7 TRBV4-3 CASSQDGARSYEQYF
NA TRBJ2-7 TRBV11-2 CASSLGGRYEQYF
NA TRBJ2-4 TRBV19 CASSLRPSLNIQYF
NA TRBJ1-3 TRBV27 CASSLSTGNTIYF
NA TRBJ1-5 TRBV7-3 CASSSLLDSNQPQHF
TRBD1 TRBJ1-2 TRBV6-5 CASSYGQGGSGYTF
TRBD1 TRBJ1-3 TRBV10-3 CAISDWDREELSGNTIYF
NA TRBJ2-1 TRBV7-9 CASRRHGYEQFF
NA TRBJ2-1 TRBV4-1 CASSPLGATFNEQFF
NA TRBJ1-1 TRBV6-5 CASSLGVNTEAFF
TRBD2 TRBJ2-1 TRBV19 CASRGGLAPVEQFF
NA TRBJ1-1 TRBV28 CASSSRGVGNPEAFF
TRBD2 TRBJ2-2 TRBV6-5 CASSLRLAGAGELFF
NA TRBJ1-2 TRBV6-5 CASWAFYGYTF
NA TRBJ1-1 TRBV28 CASSKGVEAFF
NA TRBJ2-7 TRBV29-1 CSVELAGTASYEQYF
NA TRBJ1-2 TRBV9 CASSVRVETGANYGYTF
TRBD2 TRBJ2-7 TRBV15 CATSSSGKSYEQYF
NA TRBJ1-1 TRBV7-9 CASSPRTGGTEAFF
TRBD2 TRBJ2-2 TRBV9 CASSHPSGRANTGELFF
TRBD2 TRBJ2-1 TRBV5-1 CASSYRGLAGGHNEQFF
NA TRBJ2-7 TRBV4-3 CASSQDPGSYEQYF
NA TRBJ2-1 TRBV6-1 CASSVNVLSSYNEQFF
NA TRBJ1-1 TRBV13 CASSQDSLSTEAFF
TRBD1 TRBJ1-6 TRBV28 CASSTTLYRGRDNSPLHF